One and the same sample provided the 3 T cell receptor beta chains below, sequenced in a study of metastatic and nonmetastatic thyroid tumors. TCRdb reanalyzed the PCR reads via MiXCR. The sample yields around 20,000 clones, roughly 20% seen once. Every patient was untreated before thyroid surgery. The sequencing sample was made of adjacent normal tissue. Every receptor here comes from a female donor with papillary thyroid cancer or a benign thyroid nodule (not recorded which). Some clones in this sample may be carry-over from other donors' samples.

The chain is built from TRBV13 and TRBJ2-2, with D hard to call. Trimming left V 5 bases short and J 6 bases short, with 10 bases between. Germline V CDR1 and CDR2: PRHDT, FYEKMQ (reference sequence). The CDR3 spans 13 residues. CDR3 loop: CASSLGRAGELFF. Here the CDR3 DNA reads TGTGCCAGCAGCCTTGGAAGGGCCGGGGAGCTGTTTTTT.

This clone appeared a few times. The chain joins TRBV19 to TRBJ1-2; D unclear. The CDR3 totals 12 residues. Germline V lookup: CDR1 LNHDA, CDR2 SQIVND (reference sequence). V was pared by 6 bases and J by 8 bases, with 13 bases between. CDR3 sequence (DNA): TGTGCCAGTAGGGACGGAAGTAGGGGCTACACCTTC. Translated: CASRDGSRGYTF.

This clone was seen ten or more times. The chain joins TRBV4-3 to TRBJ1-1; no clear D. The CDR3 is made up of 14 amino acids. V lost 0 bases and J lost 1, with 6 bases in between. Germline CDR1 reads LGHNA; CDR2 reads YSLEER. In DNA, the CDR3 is TGCGCCAGCAGCCAAGACCCGGAGAACACTGAAGCTTTCTTT. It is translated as CASSQDPENTEAFF.